The 30 T cell receptor beta chains reported below all come from one sample, sequenced in a study of blood T cell repertoires in COVID-19. The data were produced by immunoSEQ multiplex PCR, yet TCRdb's version contains in-frame clones alone and is incomplete. The sample lists 200,000 to 250,000 clones, 70% to 90% occurring once. Sequencing input: peripheral blood. These receptors were obtained from an older woman with active or convalescent COVID-19.

This chain connects TRBV7-2 to TRBJ2-1; 13 nucleotides line up with TRBD2. The germline CDR1 and CDR2 sequences are SGHTA and FQGNSA. This CDR3 spans 15 amino acids. The J segment lost 5 bases and the V segment lost 5 bases, leaving 3 bases of the junction unmatched. For the CDR3, the DNA is TGTGCCAGCAGCCCAGGGACTAGCGGGAACAATGAGCAGTTCTTC. This encodes CASSPGTSGNNEQFF.

This chain connects TRBV13 to TRBJ2-1, with TRBD1 matching over 9 bases. CDR1 is PRHDT, CDR2 FYEKMQ, per germline (reference sequence). The CDR3 has 14 amino acids. V shed 5 bases and J 7 bases; nucleotides not matched to a gene: 6. The CDR3 reads CASSPETGGNEQFF. CDR3 DNA sequence: TGTGCCAGCAGCCCCGAGACAGGGGGGAATGAGCAGTTCTTC.

CDR3 nucleotide sequence: TGTGCCAGCAGCCGATTTGAGGTCGAGCAGTACTTC. Translation gives CASSRFEVEQYF. The J gene is TRBJ2-7, the V gene TRBV11-2, with no clear D. The V and J ends lost 5 bases and 6 bases respectively, with 11 bases between them. The CDR3 runs to 12 residues. Germline V gene lookup returns CDR1 SGHAT and CDR2 FQNNGV.

The CDR3 region has the DNA TGTGCCAGCAGCCCCCGGGTGGTTGTGGACACTGAAGCTTTCTTT. Encoded protein: CASSPRVVVDTEAFF. The chain has TRBV11-1 and TRBJ1-1, with D hard to call. CDR1 is SGHAT, CDR2 FQDESV, per germline (reference sequence). CDR3 length: 15 residues. Trimming pared 5 bases from V and 3 bases from J, leaving 16 bases between.

J is TRBJ2-2 and V is TRBV2; D might be TRBD1 (6 bases). Per the germline V gene, CDR1 is SNHLY and CDR2 is FYNNEI. CDR3 length: 15 amino acids. The ends were cut back, 6 bases at V and 1 base at J, with 12 bases in the middle. The DNA for the CDR3 is TGTGCCAGCAGACAGGGTTCCCAGAACACCGGGGAGCTGTTTTTT. This codes for CASRQGSQNTGELFF. Looking up the rest from reference TRBV2 and TRBJ2-2 gives the full variable domain: EPEVTQTPSHQVTQMGQEVILRCVPISNHLYFYWYRQILGQKVEFLVSFYNNEISEKSEIFDDQFSVERPDGSNFTLKIRSTKLEDSAMYFCASRQGSQNTGELFFGEGSRLTVL.

The chain recombines TRBV19 with TRBJ1-2, with 7 bases aligning to TRBD1. Germline V gives CDR1 LNHDA, CDR2 SQIVND (reference sequence). This CDR3 region has 16 residues. The V and J ends lost 6 bases and 8 bases, in that order; junction bases with no gene match: 18. Written as DNA, the CDR3 is TGTGCCAGTAGCGCCCCTTCGGGCAGGGGGTACGAAGGCTACACCTTC. Amino acids: CASSAPSGRGYEGYTF.

The CDR3 bases are TGCAGCGTTGGACAGGGTAACGAAAAACTGTTTTTT. Its translation is CSVGQGNEKLFF. The chain carries TRBV29-1 and TRBJ1-4; 7 positions match TRBD1. There are 12 residues in the CDR3. Germline V lookup: CDR1 SQVTM, CDR2 ANQGSEA. With V trimmed by 4 bases and J by 8 bases, 4 bases remained unmatched.

The chain couples TRBV2 to TRBJ2-1; D is uncertain. CDR1 SNHLY and CDR2 FYNNEI come from the germline V gene. The V end lost 10 bases, the J end lost 3 bases, and 13 bases lay between the germline ends. The length of the CDR3 is 13 residues. The CDR3 region has the DNA TGTGCCACCCCGGAGAGGATCTACAATGAGCAGTTCTTC. This codes for CATPERIYNEQFF.

This clone has a handful of counts. V is TRBV4-2 and J is TRBJ2-2; 15 positions match TRBD2. V trimming: 4 bases; J trimming: 13 bases; junction bases outside the gene matches: 13. Germline-derived CDR1 and CDR2 are LGHNA and YNFKEQ. The CDR3 runs to 17 residues. The CDR3 DNA reads TGTGCCAGCAGCCCTACGCGGACTAGCGGGGGGGCGTCCCCGCTGTTTTTT. Its translation is CASSPTRTSGGASPLFF.

The chain has TRBV29-1 and TRBJ1-1; 7 bases fit TRBD1. J was trimmed by 0 bases and V by 4 bases; bases with no gene match: 2. The CDR3 runs 13 residues. Germline loops: CDR1 SQVTM, CDR2 ANQGSEA. CDR3 region: CSVAGQMNTEAFF. Here the CDR3 DNA reads TGCAGCGTTGCGGGACAGATGAACACTGAAGCTTTCTTT.

V and J are TRBV9 and TRBJ2-2, with 11 bases that match TRBD2. CDR3 length equals 16 residues. V lost 1 base and J lost 6; bases outside the gene matches: 5. CDR1 is SGDLS, CDR2 YYNGEE, per germline. CDR3 protein: CASSVMASGRSGELFF. DNA of the CDR3: TGTGCCAGCAGCGTAATGGCTAGCGGGAGGTCCGGGGAGCTGTTTTTT.

The chain carries TRBV19 and TRBJ2-3; D gene uncertain. The CDR3 consists of 13 residues. CDR1 LNHDA and CDR2 SQIVND come from the germline V gene (reference sequence). Trimming left V 7 bases short and J 3 bases short, with 11 bases between. The chain's CDR3 is CASTTDRTDTQYF. DNA for the CDR3: TGTGCCAGTACCACAGACCGGACAGATACGCAGTATTTT. The full variable domain, with the rest looked up from reference TRBV19 and TRBJ2-3, is DGGITQSPKYLFRKEGQNVTLSCEQNLNHDAMYWYRQDPGQGLRLIYYSQIVNDFQKGDIAEGYSVSREKKESFPLTVTSAQKNPTAFYLCASTTDRTDTQYFGPGTRLTVL.

This chain links TRBV5-1 with TRBJ2-1; 9 positions match TRBD1. The CDR3 is 16 residues long. The J segment lost 3 bases and the V segment lost 4 bases, leaving 8 bases of the junction unmatched. Germline values: CDR1 SGHRS, CDR2 YFSETQ. CDR3 amino acids: CASSISGTGIYNEQFF. In DNA form, the CDR3 reads TGCGCCAGCAGCATCTCCGGGACAGGGATCTACAATGAGCAGTTCTTC. Combining the CDR3 with reference TRBV5-1 and TRBJ2-1 gives the whole variable domain KAGVTQTPRYLIKTRGQQVTLSCSPISGHRSVSWYQQTPGQGLQFLFEYFSETQRNKGNFPGRFSGRQFSNSRSEMNVSTLELGDSALYLCASSISGTGIYNEQFFGPGTRLTVL.

V is TRBV18 and J is TRBJ1-3; a possible D gene is TRBD1 (6 bases). Trimming pared 3 bases from V and 0 bases from J, leaving 30 bases between. Germline V gene sequence: CDR1 KGHSH, CDR2 LQKENI. The CDR3 contains 22 residues. The CDR3 DNA is TGTGCCAGCTCACCGTTTCCGGGACAACGCGACGAAAGGAATAGCTCTGGAAACACCATATATTTT. Its translation: CASSPFPGQRDERNSSGNTIYF.

The V call is TRBV19, the J call TRBJ1-2; 7 nucleotides align to TRBD1. The germline V gene encodes CDR1 LNHDA and CDR2 SQIVND (reference sequence). The junction had 6 bases not matched to a gene; V was cut back by 7 bases and J by 1 base. This CDR3 has 14 residues. This CDR3 reads CASTIRGNNYGYTF. CDR3 nucleotides: TGTGCCAGTACCATCAGGGGGAATAACTATGGCTACACCTTC.

The chain has TRBV7-2 and TRBJ1-1; D is undetermined. The CDR3 sequence is 14 residues long. The germline V gene has CDR1 SGHTA and CDR2 FQGNSA. The V end lost 5 bases, the J end lost 11 bases, and 21 bases lay between the germline ends. DNA of the CDR3: TGTGCCAGCAGCCCTCAACGTCTCCCCAGCGACGCTTTCTTT. Residues: CASSPQRLPSDAFF.

The V and J genes are TRBV9 and TRBJ2-2, with 12 bases identical to TRBD2. The CDR3 spans 17 residues. V lost 5 bases, J lost 4 bases, and 9 bases stayed unmatched. Germline values: CDR1 SGDLS, CDR2 YYNGEE. The CDR3, as DNA: TGTGCCAGCAGTTCTAGCGGGGGGGCCGGGGTCACCGGGGAGCTGTTTTTT. It encodes CASSSSGGAGVTGELFF.

The chain combines TRBV11-2 with TRBJ2-6, with unresolved D. Germline CDR1 and CDR2: SGHAT and FQNNGV. V was shortened by 0 bases and J by 7 bases, with 10 bases between the two germline ends. CDR3 length: 15 residues. CDR3 sequence reads: CASSLDLHTANVLTF. The CDR3 DNA reads as TGTGCCAGCAGCTTAGATCTCCACACCGCCAACGTCCTGACTTTC.

The chain is built from TRBV20-1 and TRBJ1-5; D gene ambiguous. Germline CDR1 reads DFQATT; CDR2 reads SNEGSKA (reference sequence). The CDR3 sequence is 11 residues long. The ends were cut back, 2 bases at V and 9 bases at J, with 8 bases in the middle. Here the CDR3 DNA reads TGCAGTGCTAGAAGTAGCGGGCCCCAGCATTTT. Residues: CSARSSGPQHF.

The chain has TRBV27 and TRBJ2-1, with TRBD2 matching over 9 bases. Germline CDR1 is MNHEY and CDR2 is SMNVEV (reference sequence). The CDR3 covers 15 residues. The ends lost 2 bases at V and 6 bases at J; junction bases unmatched: 5. DNA of the CDR3: TGTGCCAGCAGTTTAGGGCGGGGGGGCCCCAATGAGCAGTTCTTC. This sequence encodes CASSLGRGGPNEQFF.

The DNA of the CDR3 is TGTGCCAGCTCCCTCGGGACAGGGTCCTACAATGAGCAGTTCTTC. This gives the protein CASSLGTGSYNEQFF. The V gene is TRBV18, the J gene TRBJ2-1; 9 bases agree with TRBD1. CDR3 length: 15 residues. J was trimmed by 1 base and V by 6 bases; bases with no gene match: 4. In germline, CDR1 is KGHSH, CDR2 LQKENI.

The chain has TRBV19 and TRBJ2-5; D gene unclear. The CDR3 contains 14 residues. CDR1 is LNHDA, CDR2 SQIVND, per germline (reference sequence). With 5 bases removed from V and 5 bases from J, the gap between germline ends came to 15 bases. CDR3 loop: CASSSQTMAETQYF. The CDR3 DNA follows: TGTGCCAGTAGTTCACAAACTATGGCGGAGACCCAGTACTTC.

The chain recombines TRBV6-5 with TRBJ1-1, with TRBD1 as a possible D gene (6 bases). This CDR3 spans 15 amino acids. In germline, CDR1 is MNHEY, CDR2 SVGAGI. Trimming removed 6 bases at V and 5 bases at J, with 19 bases between. CDR3 residues: CASRPDRDIYTEAFF. CDR3 nucleotide sequence: TGTGCCAGCAGGCCCGACCGGGACATTTATACTGAAGCTTTCTTT.

The V gene is TRBV6-2 or TRBV6-3, the J gene TRBJ1-5; D remains ambiguous. Germline V gene sequence: CDR1 MNHEY, CDR2 SVGEGT. This CDR3 has 13 residues. Trimming took 0 bases from V and 11 from J, leaving 11 bases between them. CDR3 coding DNA: TGTGCCAGCAGTTACTCAGAAACTCGGGCCCAGCATTTT. Its protein is CASSYSETRAQHF.

Written as DNA, the CDR3 is TGTGCCAGCAGTTCGGGACAGGGCTTGGTTGAAGCTTTCTTT. Its translation is CASSSGQGLVEAFF. The J gene is TRBJ1-1, the V gene TRBV6-5; 9 bases are a match to TRBD1. Germline values: CDR1 MNHEY, CDR2 SVGAGI. The CDR3 is made up of 14 amino acids. The ends lost 4 bases at V and 7 bases at J; junction bases unmatched: 7.

The chain couples TRBV7-9 to TRBJ2-5; tentative D call: TRBD2 (5 bases). In germline, CDR1 is SEHNR, CDR2 FQNEAQ (reference sequence). V was shortened by 5 bases and J by 11 bases, with 15 bases between the two germline ends. The CDR3 is 12 residues long. The CDR3 region has the DNA TGTGCCAGCAGCCCCGGACTGCAACGGCAGTACTTC. Translated: CASSPGLQRQYF.

The J gene is TRBJ2-5, the V gene TRBV6-6; 11 bases map to TRBD2. Trimming cost V 0 bases and J 4 bases; bases outside gene matches: 4. CDR1 is MNHNY, CDR2 SVGAGI, per germline (reference sequence). CDR3 length: 16 amino acids. The CDR3 reads CASSYSRGLAAETQYF. The CDR3 DNA reads TGTGCCAGCAGTTACTCGAGGGGACTAGCGGCAGAGACCCAGTACTTC.

This clone showed up just a few times. DNA of the CDR3: TGTGCCAGCAGCTGGCGACTAGCGGGGGGAGGAGATACGCAGTATTTT. It is translated as CASSWRLAGGGDTQYF. V and J are TRBV7-2 and TRBJ2-3; 13 nucleotides match TRBD2. Germline V lookup: CDR1 SGHTA, CDR2 FQGNSA. V trimming: 4 bases; J trimming: 5 bases; junction bases outside the gene matches: 6. The CDR3 consists of 16 residues.

V gene TRBV7-9 combines with J gene TRBJ2-4; TRBD2 matches 8 bases. V was clipped by 5 bases and J by 4 bases; unmatched bases: 10. The CDR3 runs to 16 residues. The germline CDR1 and CDR2 sequences are SEHNR and FQNEAQ (reference sequence). CDR3 nucleotides: TGTGCCAGCAGCGCACCTACTAGCGGACTAAAAAACATTCAGTACTTC. This codes for CASSAPTSGLKNIQYF.

Only one count was recorded for this clone. The rearrangement joins TRBV15 to TRBJ2-3; 10 bases agree with TRBD2. From germline, CDR1 is LNHNV and CDR2 YYDKDF (reference sequence). This CDR3 has 16 amino acids. Germline trimming cut 4 bases from V and 3 bases from J; bases unmatched to any gene: 7. The CDR3 sequence: CATSIGGSGRTDTQYF. In DNA form, the CDR3 reads TGTGCCACCAGCATCGGGGGTAGCGGGAGGACAGATACGCAGTATTTT.